These 27 T cell receptor beta chains were sequenced from one sample in a study of identical twins. TCRdb called the 5' RACE reads again in MiXCR, with one record for every CDR3 protein. The data hold about 920,000 distinct CDR3 sequences, with around an eighth observed a single time. The data were also submitted as part of a second study, on yellow fever vaccine responses in identical twins.

Sequencing was done on a sample of PBMCs. Source of these receptors: a woman under 30 in good health.

This clonotype came up many times. The chain joins TRBV2 to TRBJ1-1; D is undetermined. In germline, CDR1 is SNHLY, CDR2 FYNNEI. Trimming removed 0 bases from V and 2 bases from J, with 7 bases in between. The CDR3 loop spans 14 amino acids. CDR3 bases: TGTGCCAGCAGTGAAGCGAGGATTAACACTGAAGCTTTCTTT. As protein: CASSEARINTEAFF.

This clonotype has more than one count but fewer than ten. V usage is TRBV12-3 or TRBV12-4 and J usage is TRBJ2-1; 7 bases line up with TRBD2. The CDR3 totals 18 residues. The V gene end was trimmed by 3 bases and the J gene end by 3 bases; junction bases not matched to a gene: 14. The CDR3 region has the DNA TGTGCCAGCAGTTTTGCAACTCTACTAGCGAGTCTCTACAATGAGCAGTTCTTC. As protein: CASSFATLLASLYNEQFF.

This clonotype was detected a few times. CDR3 region: CANHPSGSITDTQYF. CDR3 sequence (DNA): TGTGCCAACCACCCTAGCGGGAGTATCACAGATACGCAGTATTTT. The V call is TRBV7-9, the J call TRBJ2-3; 10 bases align to TRBD2. CDR3 length equals 15 residues. The V and J ends lost 10 bases and 2 bases, in that order; junction bases with no gene match: 9. CDR1 is SEHNR, CDR2 FQNEAQ, per germline (reference sequence).

This clonotype occurred a few times. The chain uses TRBV20-1 and TRBJ1-2; D is undetermined. V shed 6 bases and J shed 8 bases, with 13 bases lying between them. Germline assignment: CDR1 DFQATT and CDR2 SNEGSKA (reference sequence). The CDR3 loop spans 11 amino acids. The CDR3 DNA sequence: TGCAGTGCAAAGGTCGGTGGAGGCTACACCTTC. Protein product: CSAKVGGGYTF.

The V and J genes are TRBV5-1 and TRBJ2-3; TRBD1 might be the D (6 bases). CDR3 length: 16 residues. In germline, CDR1 is SGHRS, CDR2 YFSETQ. V was clipped by 0 bases and J by 3 bases, with 14 bases between them. The CDR3 protein is CASSLDGGGWTDTQYF. CDR3 nucleotide sequence: TGCGCCAGCAGCTTGGATGGGGGCGGTTGGACAGATACGCAGTATTTT.

This clonotype was seen repeatedly, ten times or more. The genes are TRBV27 and TRBJ1-2, with D possibly matching TRBD1 (5 bases). The V gene's germline CDR1 is MNHEY and CDR2 SMNVEV (reference sequence). The CDR3 is made up of 12 amino acids. Between the trimmed V and J ends, which lost 5 bases and 8 bases, there was a span of 12 bases. The CDR3 here is CASSGTGYGYTF. Here the CDR3 DNA reads TGTGCCAGCAGTGGAACAGGTTACGGCTACACCTTC.

The rearrangement uses TRBV13 and TRBJ2-7, with 8 bases that match TRBD2. CDR3 size: 15 residues. Germline loops: CDR1 PRHDT, CDR2 FYEKMQ (reference sequence). The ends lost 6 bases at V and 4 bases at J; junction bases unmatched: 11. The CDR3: CASSRTGLGKYEQYF. DNA of the CDR3: TGTGCCAGCAGTCGGACGGGACTAGGAAAATACGAGCAGTACTTC.

The chain uses TRBV6-1 and TRBJ1-4; possible D gene TRBD1, 5 bases. There are 12 residues in the CDR3. V lost 8 bases and J 7 bases, leaving 11 bases between the germline ends. Germline lookup yields CDR1 MNHNS and CDR2 SASEGT. CDR3 sequence: CASGGYGEKLFF. The CDR3 DNA sequence: TGTGCCAGCGGGGGTTACGGTGAAAAACTGTTTTTT.

This chain connects TRBV6-2 or TRBV6-3 to TRBJ1-1; unclear D gene. Germline assignment: CDR1 MNHEY and CDR2 SVGEGT. With 0 bases removed from V and 0 bases from J, the gap between germline ends came to 11 bases. CDR3 size: 16 residues. The CDR3 nucleotides are TGTGCCAGCAGTTACTCCCCCGGGATTGTGAACACTGAAGCTTTCTTT. Amino acid sequence: CASSYSPGIVNTEAFF.

This clonotype has a count of ten or more. The CDR3 region is CASIQREVTGELFF. CDR3 nucleotide sequence: TGTGCCAGCATCCAGCGGGAGGTCACCGGGGAGCTGTTTTTT. The chain carries TRBV12-3 or TRBV12-4 and TRBJ2-2; TRBD2 matches 9 bases. The CDR3 spans 14 residues. The J segment lost 4 bases and the V segment lost 7 bases, leaving 4 bases of the junction unmatched.

This clonotype came up a few times. The gene calls are TRBV29-1 and TRBJ2-1; D not resolved. The CDR3 contains 14 residues. V was clipped by 1 base and J by 5 bases, with 12 bases between them. Looked up from germline, CDR1 is SQVTM and CDR2 is ANQGSEA. The CDR3 DNA sequence: TGCAGCGTTGAAGGAGAGACAATAAACAATGAGCAGTTCTTC. This sequence encodes CSVEGETINNEQFF.

In this sample, this clonotype turned up a few times. This chain uses TRBV25-1 with TRBJ2-5, with 10 bases identical to TRBD2. V dropped 7 bases and J dropped 5; count of bases not matched to a gene: 4. Germline V CDR1 and CDR2: MGHDK, SYGVNS. CDR3 length equals 13 residues. The CDR3 DNA is TGTGCCAGCAACCTAGCGGGGGAGGAGACCCAGTACTTC. As protein: CASNLAGEETQYF.

This clonotype was counted ten times or more. Here the CDR3 DNA reads TGCGCCAGCAGCTTTGGGGGGCAGGCAGATACGCAGTATTTT. It yields the protein CASSFGGQADTQYF. The chain couples TRBV5-1 to TRBJ2-3; either TRBD1 or TRBD2 may supply D (6 bases each). Per germline, CDR1 SGHRS and CDR2 YFSETQ. Trimming took off 2 bases at V and 4 bases at J, with 11 bases between the two ends. The CDR3 length is 14 residues.

The rearrangement joins TRBV2 to TRBJ2-7; D might be TRBD1 (6 bases). The V end lost 0 bases, the J end lost 6 bases, and 18 bases lay between the germline ends. Germline values: CDR1 SNHLY, CDR2 FYNNEI. The CDR3 is 16 amino acids. The chain's CDR3 is CASSEALRDRKGEQYF. CDR3 nucleotide sequence: TGTGCCAGCAGTGAAGCGCTTCGTGACAGGAAGGGCGAGCAGTACTTC.

This clonotype was counted at least ten times. The rearrangement joins TRBV15 to TRBJ1-1, with 8 bases aligning to TRBD1. This CDR3 is built from 12 residues. Germline V gene data show CDR1 as LNHNV and CDR2 as YYDKDF (reference sequence). V lost 5 bases and J lost 11; bases outside the gene matches: 7. In DNA, the CDR3 is TGTGCCACCAGCCCTCGGACAGGGCAGGCTTTCTTT. This codes for CATSPRTGQAFF.

The chain combines TRBV3-1 with TRBJ2-1; 8 positions match TRBD2. CDR1 is LGHDT and CDR2 is YNNKEL in the germline V gene (reference sequence). V shed 1 base and J 4 bases; nucleotides not matched to a gene: 6. The CDR3 consists of 16 residues. The CDR3 region is CASSQVPASGYNEQFF. The CDR3 DNA sequence: TGTGCCAGCAGCCAAGTTCCCGCTAGCGGGTACAATGAGCAGTTCTTC.

This clonotype was recorded a few times. J is TRBJ2-7 and V is TRBV4-1, with D perhaps TRBD1 or TRBD2 (6 bases each). Germline V CDR1 and CDR2: MGHRA, YSYEKL. The CDR3 length is 15 residues. Deletions cut 4 bases from V and 1 base from J, with 14 bases between. CDR3 loop: CASSRGAGLSYEQYV. CDR3 DNA: TGCGCCAGCAGCCGGGGGGCGGGTCTGTCCTACGAGCAGTACGTC.

This clonotype was picked up a small number of times. The V call is TRBV6-6, the J call TRBJ2-7; 8 bases line up with TRBD2. Germline CDR1 reads MNHNY; CDR2 reads SVGAGI (reference sequence). J gave up 5 bases and V 10 bases, and 10 bases lay outside the gene matches. The CDR3 is 13 residues long. The CDR3 DNA is TGTGCCACCCAGGGCGGGGGGACCAACGAGCAGTACGTC. It encodes CATQGGGTNEQYV.

This clonotype was counted at least ten times. The genes are TRBV5-1 and TRBJ2-7; D gene uncertain. Looked up from germline, CDR1 is SGHRS and CDR2 is YFSETQ. Trimming took off 0 bases at V and 0 bases at J, with 7 bases between the two ends. The CDR3 has 14 residues. The CDR3 DNA sequence: TGCGCCAGCAGCTTGGCCGTGGCCTCCTACGAGCAGTACTTC. This translates into CASSLAVASYEQYF.

The genes are TRBV21-1 and TRBJ2-1; the table assigns TRBD1, which was not confirmed against the DNA. TRBV21-1 counts as a pseudogene. The CDR3 sequence is 15 residues long. The CDR3 nucleotides are TGTGCCAGCAACCACAACAGGGGAAGCTACAATGAGCAGTTCTTC. This sequence encodes CASNHNRGSYNEQFF.

In this sample, this clonotype turned up a few times. This chain uses TRBV12-3 or TRBV12-4 with TRBJ2-3; 8 bases align to TRBD2. This CDR3 has 13 residues. With 6 bases clipped from V and 1 base from J, the junction kept 0 bases outside the gene matches. CDR3 DNA: TGTGCCAGCAGGACTAGCGGCACAGATACGCAGTATTTT. Its protein is CASRTSGTDTQYF.

The rearrangement uses TRBV25-1 and TRBJ2-7, with 8 bases aligning to TRBD2. V gave up 4 bases and J gave up 3 bases; unmatched junction bases: 17. Germline CDR1 and CDR2: MGHDK and SYGVNS. The CDR3 has 18 residues. In DNA form, the CDR3 reads TGTGCCAGCAGTGTACCAAGGCCGGGACTAGGGGCCGACTACGAGCAGTACTTC. It translates to CASSVPRPGLGADYEQYF.

The gene calls are TRBV7-9 and TRBJ2-1; D gene unclear. Trimming took off 5 bases at V and 5 bases at J, with 13 bases between the two ends. This CDR3 is 14 amino acids long. From germline, CDR1 is SEHNR and CDR2 FQNEAQ (reference sequence). The CDR3 here is CASSLETVHNEQFF. The CDR3 DNA follows: TGTGCCAGCAGCCTCGAGACGGTCCACAATGAGCAGTTCTTC. Looking up the rest from reference TRBV7-9 and TRBJ2-1 gives the full variable domain: DTGVSQNPRHKITKRGQNVTFRCDPISEHNRLYWYRQTLGQGPEFLTYFQNEAQLEKSRLLSDRFSAERPKGSFSTLEIQRTEQGDSAMYLCASSLETVHNEQFFGPGTRLTVL.

This clonotype has more than one count but fewer than ten. This chain links TRBV6-1 with TRBJ2-1; 10 positions match TRBD1. Germline-derived CDR1 and CDR2 are MNHNS and SASEGT. V gave up 6 bases and J gave up 3 bases; unmatched junction bases: 5. The CDR3 contains 15 residues. CDR3 amino acids: CASRPGQGNYNEQFF. The CDR3 coding sequence is TGTGCCAGCAGACCGGGACAGGGGAACTACAATGAGCAGTTCTTC.

This clonotype was counted between two and nine times. The chain carries TRBV28 and TRBJ2-7; D tentatively reads TRBD1 or TRBD2 (7 bases each). V lost 6 bases to trimming and J lost 4 bases, with 19 bases between them. The germline CDR1 and CDR2 sequences are MDHEN and SYDVKM. The CDR3 is made up of 15 amino acids. The CDR3 DNA is TGTGCCAGCAGCCAACACGGGACAGCGGGGTACGAGCAGTACTTC. Encoded protein: CASSQHGTAGYEQYF.

The chain recombines TRBV18 with TRBJ2-4; 10 nucleotides match TRBD1. V trimming: 0 bases; J trimming: 0 bases; junction bases outside the gene matches: 5. The CDR3 contains 18 residues. Germline CDR1 KGHSH, CDR2 LQKENI. The CDR3 sequence: CASSPPVGTGVAKNIQYF. CDR3 DNA sequence: TGTGCCAGCTCACCACCGGTTGGGACAGGGGTAGCCAAAAACATTCAGTACTTC.

This clonotype was seen many times. The chain uses TRBV12-3 or TRBV12-4 and TRBJ1-1; weak D call: TRBD1 (5 bases). The germline V and J ends were trimmed by 6 bases and 4 bases, with 6 bases remaining between them. The CDR3 spans 11 residues. CDR3 loop: CASRRGTEAFF. CDR3 DNA: TGTGCCAGCAGGAGGGGCACTGAAGCTTTCTTT.